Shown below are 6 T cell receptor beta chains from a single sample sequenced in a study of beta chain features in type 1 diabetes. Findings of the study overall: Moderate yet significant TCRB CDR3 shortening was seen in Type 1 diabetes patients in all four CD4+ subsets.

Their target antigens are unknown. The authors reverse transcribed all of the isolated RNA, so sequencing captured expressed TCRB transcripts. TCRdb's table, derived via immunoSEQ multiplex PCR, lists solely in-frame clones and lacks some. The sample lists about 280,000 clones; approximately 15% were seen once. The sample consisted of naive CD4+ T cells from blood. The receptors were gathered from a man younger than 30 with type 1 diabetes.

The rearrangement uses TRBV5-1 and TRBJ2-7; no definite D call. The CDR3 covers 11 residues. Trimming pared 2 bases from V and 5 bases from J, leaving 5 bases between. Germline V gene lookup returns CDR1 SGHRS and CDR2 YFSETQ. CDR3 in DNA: TGCGCCAGCAGCTTATTAAACGAGCAGTACTTC. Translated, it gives CASSLLNEQYF.

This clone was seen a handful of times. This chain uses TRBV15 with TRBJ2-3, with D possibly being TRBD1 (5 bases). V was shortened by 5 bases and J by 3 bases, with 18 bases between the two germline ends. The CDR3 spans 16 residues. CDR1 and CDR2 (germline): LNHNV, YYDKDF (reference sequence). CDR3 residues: CATSPRIGQGTDTQYF. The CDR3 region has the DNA TGTGCCACCAGCCCCCGAATTGGTCAGGGAACAGATACGCAGTATTTT.

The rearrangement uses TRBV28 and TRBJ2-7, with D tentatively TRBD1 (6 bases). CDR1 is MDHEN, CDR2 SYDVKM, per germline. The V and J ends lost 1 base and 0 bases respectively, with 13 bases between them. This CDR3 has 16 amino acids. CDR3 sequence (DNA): TGTGCCAGCAGTTTATCCGCTACAGGGAGCTCCTACGAGCAGTACTTC. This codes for CASSLSATGSSYEQYF.

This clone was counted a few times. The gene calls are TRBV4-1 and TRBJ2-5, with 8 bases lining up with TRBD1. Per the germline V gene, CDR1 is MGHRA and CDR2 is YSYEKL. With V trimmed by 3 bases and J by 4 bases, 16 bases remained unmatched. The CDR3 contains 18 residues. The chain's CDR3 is CASSQLPSSGGLSETQYF. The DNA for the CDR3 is TGCGCCAGCAGCCAGCTCCCCAGTTCAGGGGGCCTATCAGAGACCCAGTACTTC.

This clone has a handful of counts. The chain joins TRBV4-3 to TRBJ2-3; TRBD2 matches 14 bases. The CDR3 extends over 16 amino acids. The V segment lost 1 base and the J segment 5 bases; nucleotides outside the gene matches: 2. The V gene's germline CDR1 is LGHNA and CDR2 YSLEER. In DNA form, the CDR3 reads TGCGCCAGCAGCCAAGGGACTAGCGGGGGGATAGATACGCAGTATTTT. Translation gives CASSQGTSGGIDTQYF.

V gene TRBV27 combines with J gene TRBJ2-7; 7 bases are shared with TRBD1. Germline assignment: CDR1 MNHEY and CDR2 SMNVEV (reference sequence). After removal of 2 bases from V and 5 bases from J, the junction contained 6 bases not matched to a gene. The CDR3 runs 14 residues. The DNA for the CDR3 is TGTGCCAGCAGTTTACTACAGGGGACCGACGAGCAGTACTTC. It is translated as CASSLLQGTDEQYF.